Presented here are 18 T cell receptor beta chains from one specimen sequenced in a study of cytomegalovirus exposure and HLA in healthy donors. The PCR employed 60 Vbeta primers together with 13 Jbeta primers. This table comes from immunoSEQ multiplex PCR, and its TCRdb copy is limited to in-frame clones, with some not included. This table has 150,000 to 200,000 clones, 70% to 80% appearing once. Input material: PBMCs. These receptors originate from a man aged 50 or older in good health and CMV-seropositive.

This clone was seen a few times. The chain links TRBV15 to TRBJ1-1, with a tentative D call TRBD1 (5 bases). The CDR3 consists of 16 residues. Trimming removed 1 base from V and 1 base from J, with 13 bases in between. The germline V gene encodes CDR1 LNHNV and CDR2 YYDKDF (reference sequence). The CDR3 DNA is TGTGCCACCAGCAGAGGGCTCAGGGAGGGGAACACTGAAGCTTTCTTT. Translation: CATSRGLREGNTEAFF.

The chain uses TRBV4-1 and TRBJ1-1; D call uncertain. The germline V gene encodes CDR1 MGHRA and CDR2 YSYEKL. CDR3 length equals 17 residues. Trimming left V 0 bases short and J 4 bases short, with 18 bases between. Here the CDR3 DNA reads TGCGCCAGCAGCCAAGATGTCGGCAGGTTAATAGGCACTGAAGCTTTCTTT. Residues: CASSQDVGRLIGTEAFF.

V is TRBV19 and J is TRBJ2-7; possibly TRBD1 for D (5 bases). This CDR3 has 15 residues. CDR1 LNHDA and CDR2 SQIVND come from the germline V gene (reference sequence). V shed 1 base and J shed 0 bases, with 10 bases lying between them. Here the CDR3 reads CASSIGYRNSYEQYF. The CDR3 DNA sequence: TGTGCCAGTAGTATAGGATACAGGAACTCCTACGAGCAGTACTTC.

CDR3 in DNA: TGCGCCAGCAGTAAGACAGCCCATAACACCGGGGAGCTGTTTTTT. As protein: CASSKTAHNTGELFF. The chain joins TRBV10-1 to TRBJ2-2, with D possibly TRBD1 on 5 matching bases. Germline V gene data show CDR1 as WNHNN and CDR2 as SYGVQD (reference sequence). The V end lost 5 bases, the J end lost 2 bases, and 12 bases lay between the germline ends. The CDR3 is 15 amino acids.

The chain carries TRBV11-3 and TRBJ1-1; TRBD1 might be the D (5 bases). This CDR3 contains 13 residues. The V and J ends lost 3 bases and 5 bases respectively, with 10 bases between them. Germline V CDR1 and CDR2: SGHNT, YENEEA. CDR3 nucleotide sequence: TGTGCCAGCAGCTTTACGGGGGGTACTGAAGCTTTCTTT. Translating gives CASSFTGGTEAFF.

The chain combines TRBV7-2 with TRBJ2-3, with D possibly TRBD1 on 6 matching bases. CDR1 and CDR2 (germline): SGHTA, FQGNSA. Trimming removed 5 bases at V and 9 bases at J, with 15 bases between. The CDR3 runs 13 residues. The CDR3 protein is CASSPRTAPTQYF. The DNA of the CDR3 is TGTGCCAGCAGCCCTAGGACAGCCCCGACGCAGTATTTT.

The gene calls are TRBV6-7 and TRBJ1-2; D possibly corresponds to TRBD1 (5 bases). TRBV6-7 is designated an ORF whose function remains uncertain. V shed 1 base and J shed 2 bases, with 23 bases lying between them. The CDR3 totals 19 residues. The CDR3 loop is CASSYLPPGEGHPNYGYTF. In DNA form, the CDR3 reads TGTGCCAGCAGTTACTTACCCCCGGGGGAAGGCCACCCAAACTATGGCTACACCTTC.

The CDR3 sequence is CASSLEVRGIYGYTF. The DNA for the CDR3 is TGTGCCAGCAGCTTAGAGGTCAGGGGGATTTATGGCTACACCTTC. The V and J genes are TRBV11-2 and TRBJ1-2, with 7 bases identical to TRBD1. Germline trimming cut 0 bases from V and 5 bases from J; bases unmatched to any gene: 6. The CDR3 totals 15 residues. Germline V gives CDR1 SGHAT, CDR2 FQNNGV. Together with reference TRBV11-2 and TRBJ1-2, the CDR3 gives the full variable domain: EAGVAQSPRYKIIEKRQSVAFWCNPISGHATLYWYQQILGQGPKLLIQFQNNGVVDDSQLPKDRFSAERLKGVDSTLKIQPAKLEDSAVYLCASSLEVRGIYGYTFGSGTRLTVV.

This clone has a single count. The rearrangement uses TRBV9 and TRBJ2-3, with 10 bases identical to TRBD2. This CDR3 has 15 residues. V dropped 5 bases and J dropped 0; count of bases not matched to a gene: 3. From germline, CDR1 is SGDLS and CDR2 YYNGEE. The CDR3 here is CASSASGGSTDTQYF. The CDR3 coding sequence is TGTGCCAGCAGTGCTAGCGGGGGTAGCACAGATACGCAGTATTTT. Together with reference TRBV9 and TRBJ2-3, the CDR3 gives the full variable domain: DSGVTQTPKHLITATGQRVTLRCSPRSGDLSVYWYQQSLDQGLQFLIQYYNGEERAKGNILERFSAQQFPDLHSELNLSSLELGDSALYFCASSASGGSTDTQYFGPGTRLTVL.

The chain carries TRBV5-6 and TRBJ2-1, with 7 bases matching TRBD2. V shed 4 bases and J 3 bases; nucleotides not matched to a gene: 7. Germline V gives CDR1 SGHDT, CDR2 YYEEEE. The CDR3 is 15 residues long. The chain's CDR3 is CASSGRDYLYNEQFF. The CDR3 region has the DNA TGTGCCAGCAGCGGCCGGGACTATCTCTACAATGAGCAGTTCTTC.

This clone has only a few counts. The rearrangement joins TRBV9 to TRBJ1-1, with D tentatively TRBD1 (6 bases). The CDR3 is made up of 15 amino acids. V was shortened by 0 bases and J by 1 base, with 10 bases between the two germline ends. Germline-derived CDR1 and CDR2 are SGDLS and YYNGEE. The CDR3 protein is CASSVVPQGNTEAFF. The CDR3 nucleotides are TGTGCCAGCAGCGTAGTCCCACAGGGGAACACTGAAGCTTTCTTT.

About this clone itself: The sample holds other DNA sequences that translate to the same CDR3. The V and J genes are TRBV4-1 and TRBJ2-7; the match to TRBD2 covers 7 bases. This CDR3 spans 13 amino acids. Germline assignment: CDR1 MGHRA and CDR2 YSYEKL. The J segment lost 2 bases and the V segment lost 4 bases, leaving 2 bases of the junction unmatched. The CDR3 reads CASSPGLAYEQYF. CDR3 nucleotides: TGCGCCAGCAGCCCAGGACTAGCCTACGAGCAGTACTTC.

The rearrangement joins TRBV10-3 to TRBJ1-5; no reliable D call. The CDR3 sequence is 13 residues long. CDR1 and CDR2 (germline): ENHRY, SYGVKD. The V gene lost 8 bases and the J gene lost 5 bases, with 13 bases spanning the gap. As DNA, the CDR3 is TGTGCCATCGGAGGGTTCCTCGATCAGCCCCAGCATTTT. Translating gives CAIGGFLDQPQHF.

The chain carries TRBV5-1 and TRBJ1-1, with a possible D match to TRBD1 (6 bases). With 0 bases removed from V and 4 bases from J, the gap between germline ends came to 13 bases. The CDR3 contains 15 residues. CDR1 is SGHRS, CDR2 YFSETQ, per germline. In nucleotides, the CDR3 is TGCGCCAGCAGCTTGGATTCAGGGGCGGGCACTGAAGCTTTCTTT. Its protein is CASSLDSGAGTEAFF.

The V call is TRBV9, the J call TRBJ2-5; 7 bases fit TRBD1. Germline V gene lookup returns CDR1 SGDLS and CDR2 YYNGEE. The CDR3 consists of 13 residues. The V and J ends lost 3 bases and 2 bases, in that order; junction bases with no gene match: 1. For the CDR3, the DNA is TGTGCCAGCAGCGCGGGACAGCAAGAGACCCAGTACTTC. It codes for CASSAGQQETQYF.

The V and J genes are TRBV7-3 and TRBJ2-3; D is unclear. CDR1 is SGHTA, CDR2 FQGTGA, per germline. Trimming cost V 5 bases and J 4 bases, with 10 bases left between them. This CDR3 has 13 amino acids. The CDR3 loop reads CASSPRWSDTQYF. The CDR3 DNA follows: TGTGCCAGCAGCCCGCGGTGGTCAGATACGCAGTATTTT.

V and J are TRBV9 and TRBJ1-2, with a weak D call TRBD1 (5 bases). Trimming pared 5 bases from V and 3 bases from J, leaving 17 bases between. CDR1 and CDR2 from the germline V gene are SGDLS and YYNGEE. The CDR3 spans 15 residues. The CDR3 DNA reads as TGTGCCAGCAGGGGATTAGGGGCAGATGACTATGGCTACACCTTC. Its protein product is CASRGLGADDYGYTF.

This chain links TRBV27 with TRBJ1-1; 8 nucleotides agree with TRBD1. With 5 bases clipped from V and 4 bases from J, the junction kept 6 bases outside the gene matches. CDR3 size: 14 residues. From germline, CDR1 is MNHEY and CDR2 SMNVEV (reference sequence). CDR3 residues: CASSTGQGVTEAFF. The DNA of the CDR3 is TGTGCCAGCAGTACCGGACAGGGCGTCACTGAAGCTTTCTTT.